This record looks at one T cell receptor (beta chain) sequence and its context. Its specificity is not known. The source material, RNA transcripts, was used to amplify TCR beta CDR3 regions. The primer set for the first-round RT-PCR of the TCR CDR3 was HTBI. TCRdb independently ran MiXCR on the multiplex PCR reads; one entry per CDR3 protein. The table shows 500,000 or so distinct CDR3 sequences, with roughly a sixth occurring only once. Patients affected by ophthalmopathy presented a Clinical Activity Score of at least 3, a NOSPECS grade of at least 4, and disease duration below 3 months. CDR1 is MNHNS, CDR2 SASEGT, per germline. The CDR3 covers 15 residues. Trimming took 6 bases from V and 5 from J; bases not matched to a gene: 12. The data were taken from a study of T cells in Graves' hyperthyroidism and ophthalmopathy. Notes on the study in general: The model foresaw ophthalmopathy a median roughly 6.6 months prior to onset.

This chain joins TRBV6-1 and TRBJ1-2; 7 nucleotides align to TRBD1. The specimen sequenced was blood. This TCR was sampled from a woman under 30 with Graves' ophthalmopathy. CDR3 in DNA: TGTGCCAGCAGCCGAGACAGGGAATATCATTATGGCTACACCTTC. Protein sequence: CASSRDREYHYGYTF.